This T cell receptor (beta chain) is drawn from a study of T cells in Graves' hyperthyroidism and ophthalmopathy. Whole-study context: At the time of initial diagnosis and before any treatment, peripheral blood was collected.

Ophthalmopathy cases scored 3 or more on the Clinical Activity Score and 4 or more on NOSPECS grade, with duration below 3 months. Orbital computed tomography and thyroid ultrasound, together with serum TRAb and thyroxine and clinical symptoms, were used for diagnoses. RNA transcripts yielded amplified TCR beta CDR3 regions. TCR CDR3 underwent first-round RT-PCR with the HTBI primer set. TCRdb called the multiplex PCR reads again in MiXCR, with one record for every CDR3 protein. Of 490,000 or so distinct CDR3 sequences listed, 22% are singletons. The CDR3 sequence is 11 residues long. The ends were cut back, 8 bases at V and 8 bases at J, with 12 bases in the middle. Notes on the study in general: Separating ophthalmopathy from stable hyperthyroidism was achieved by a 13 V-J model.

With respect to this clonotype: Its antigen is as yet unknown. A read error is possible here, since a much larger clone lies one base away. The CDR3 end shows no conserved phenylalanine or tryptophan, and so a read error is likely.

The chain carries TRBV12-3 or TRBV12-4 and TRBJ1-2; no clear D gene. The sequencing sample was made of blood. The clonotype originates from a woman in her 70s with Graves' ophthalmopathy. The CDR3 loop is CASAGRMGYTL. In nucleotides, the CDR3 is TGTGCCAGCGCGGGTCGGATGGGCTACACCCTC.